The sequence of this T cell receptor (beta chain) was determined in a study of CD8+CD57+ T cells in acquired aplastic anemia. Study-wide background: On average, sorted CD4+ and CD8+ cells gave 3.2 ug of DNA.

Regarding the study as a whole: The number of CD8+ CDR3 sequences shared by patients and controls was approximately 31.

CD8+CD57+ cell expansion, shown by flow cytometry, had occurred in the patients selected for sequencing. Germline CDR1 reads LNHDA; CDR2 reads SQIVND (reference sequence). This CDR3 is 14 amino acids long. The ends lost 6 bases at V and 1 base at J; junction bases unmatched: 2. This clonotype was recorded many times. Its target is not known. It was genomic DNA that served as the template for profiling TCR beta VDJ and CDR3. TCRdb analysed the reads with MiXCR anew, one entry per CDR3 protein. The sample yields under 500,000 distinct CDR3 sequences, around 30% seen once. Sequenced: sorted CD4+, CD8+, or CD8+CD57+ T cells (not recorded which) from PBMCs. The rearrangement joins TRBV19 to TRBJ1-5; TRBD1 matches 8 bases. This receptor was identified in a human donor with aplastic anemia. The CDR3 is CASRTGASNQPQHF. The CDR3 coding sequence is TGTGCCAGTAGGACAGGGGCCAGCAATCAGCCCCAGCATTTT.